This TCR beta chain came from a study of regulatory T cells in long-lasting Graves disease. General observations from the study: TCR diversity was lower in persistent Graves' patients than in newly diagnosed ones. Researchers reported studying only peripheral blood, not thyroid tissue.

The germline gives CDR1 MDHEN, CDR2 SYDVKM. The CDR3 extends over 15 amino acids. The V end lost 2 bases, the J end lost 5 bases, and 15 bases lay between the germline ends. Time point here: newly diagnosed GD, antithyroid drugs for less than 3 months. PBMCs provided the RNA from which the TCR library was made. Arm-PCR with iRepertoire HTBI primers amplified the CDR3 regions for these TCR beta libraries. MiXCR, applied by TCRdb to the multiplex PCR reads, yields one record per CDR3 protein. The sample yields under 500,000 distinct CDR3 sequences, about 17% seen once. This clonotype was seen at least ten times. What it binds is unknown. Another study also made use of these data, one on T cells in Graves' hyperthyroidism and ophthalmopathy. As that study records: The study defined stable Graves' hyperthyroidism as no ophthalmopathy progression within 18 months.

This clonotype was sampled from a woman younger than 45 with Graves disease. The sequencing here drew on peripheral blood mononuclear cells (PBMCs), taken at new diagnosis, from a patient treated with antithyroid drugs. This sequence joins TRBV28 and TRBJ2-5; maybe TRBD2 (7 bases). The CDR3 sequence is CASSLPSGGVETQYF. In nucleotides, the CDR3 is TGTGCCAGCAGTTTACCCTCGGGGGGCGTCGAGACCCAGTACTTC.